This T cell receptor (beta chain) appears in the sequencing data of a study of brain T cells in children with intractable seizures (dated by TCRdb to the early 2020s). Turning to the overall study: Resected brain tissue from about 53 pediatric epilepsy surgery cases was initially screened for immune gene transcripts with a NanoString immunology panel. Of the roughly twelve selected surgery cases, pre-surgery blood was also sequenced for eight, so four had brain tissue only. The study at large found these results: Because sequencing depth differed between pre- and post-surgery blood, the absence of clones from the pre-surgery sample may reflect undersampling. Viral specificity was inferred solely from CDR3 sequence similarity, and the HCMV serostatus of the patients was not known.

The immunoSEQ assay was applied to genomic DNA to generate the TCR beta chain sequences. Per the authors' processing: CDR3 sequences not starting with the conserved framework cysteine at position 104 were manually removed. To get clonality, the normalized Shannon's Diversity Index was subtracted from one, giving values from 0 (maximal diversity) to 1 (oligoclonal). To check whether a given CDR3 had different frequencies in two samples, for example brain versus blood, chi-squared comparison-of-proportions tests were used. Public clonotypes were identified through searches of immuneACCESS, and similarity to known antiviral clonotypes was evaluated with the VDJdb browser. Not all clones reach the TCRdb copy of this immuneACCESS table, which keeps in-frame sequences only. Checked studies attribute under half of the gap to unresolved V genes and leave the rest unexplained. The DNA was the basis for D and trimming; V, J and clone size are from that table. For this sample the table gives 62,000 or so clones, of which 95% to 97% were detected only once. The ten largest clones add up to over 0.35% of the sample.

The sample holds one count of this clone. Its antigen is not yet known. There are no base qualities to consult, and no much larger clone falls within one base. The time point label on this specimen signifies: resected brain tissue, or blood drawn just prior to surgery. The surgery cases that showed the highest brain T cell transcript signatures were chosen for TCR beta chain sequencing of brain tissue, and of blood when it was available. Before surgery, the patients had been given at least one anti-epileptic drug. The TCR-sequenced patients were children whose drug-resistant epilepsy was caused by tuberous sclerosis complex, focal cortical dysplasia, Rasmussen encephalitis or hemimegalencephaly. Blood samples were collected immediately before the epilepsy surgery. The Monarch genomic DNA purification kit was used to extract bulk genomic DNA from unsorted brain tissue and from whole blood. The TCR comes from a boy younger than two with focal cortical dysplasia and intractable seizures. The sequenced sample was peripheral blood, obtained at surgery.

The DNA reads TGTGCCAGTAGTATGCCCGCCGGGCGAGGGGACTATGGCTACACCTTC. The translation is CASSMPAGRGDYGYTF. This chain joins TRBV19 to TRBJ1-2; TRBD1 is perhaps the D gene, given 5 matching bases. The CDR3 runs 16 amino acids, cysteine and phenylalanine included. CDR3 DNA is the only sequence kept; it has 48 bases, read in frame from the first base. According to the germline V gene (reference sequence), CDR1 reads LNHDA and CDR2 reads SQIVND. V is pared back by 3 bases and J by 3 bases, with 17 bases lying between the germline termini.